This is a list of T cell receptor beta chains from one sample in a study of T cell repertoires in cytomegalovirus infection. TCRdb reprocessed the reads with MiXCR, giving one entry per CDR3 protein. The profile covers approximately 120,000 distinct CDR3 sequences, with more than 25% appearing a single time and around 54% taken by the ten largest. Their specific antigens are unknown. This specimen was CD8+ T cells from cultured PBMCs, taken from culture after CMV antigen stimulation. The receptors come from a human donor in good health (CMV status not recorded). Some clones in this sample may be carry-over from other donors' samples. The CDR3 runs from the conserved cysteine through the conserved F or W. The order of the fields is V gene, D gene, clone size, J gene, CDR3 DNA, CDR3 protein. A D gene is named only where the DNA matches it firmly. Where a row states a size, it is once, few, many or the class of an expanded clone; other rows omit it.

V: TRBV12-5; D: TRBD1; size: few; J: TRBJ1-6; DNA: TGTGCTAGTGGTTTAGGGACAGGGGCCTCTTCACCCCTCCACTTT; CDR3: CASGLGTGASSPLHF
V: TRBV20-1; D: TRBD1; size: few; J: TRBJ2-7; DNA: TGCAGTGCTAGAAGGGACAGGATTCCCTACGAGCAGTACTTC; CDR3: CSARRDRIPYEQYF
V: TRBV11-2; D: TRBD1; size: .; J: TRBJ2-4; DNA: TGTGCCAGCAGCTTTGGGACAGGGCAAAACATTCAGTACTTC; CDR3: CASSFGTGQNIQYF
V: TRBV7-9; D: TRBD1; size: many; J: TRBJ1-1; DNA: TGTGCCAGCAAAAAGGAAGGGACAGGGCCCAACACTGAAGCTTTCTTT; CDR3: CASKKEGTGPNTEAFF
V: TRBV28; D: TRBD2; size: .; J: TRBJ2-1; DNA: TGTGCCAGCAGCTTCTCCGGCGGGGGGACCCCCTCCTACAATGAGCAGTTCTTC; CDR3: CASSFSGGGTPSYNEQFF
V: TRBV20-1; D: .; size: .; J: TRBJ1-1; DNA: TGCAGTGCTAGAGATCCCCAACAGACAGGGAACACTGAAGCTTTCTTT; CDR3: CSARDPQQTGNTEAFF
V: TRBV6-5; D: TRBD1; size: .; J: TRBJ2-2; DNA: TGTGCCAGCAGTCCGTTACTGGGACAGATTCTGAACACCGGGGAGCTGTTTTTT; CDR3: CASSPLLGQILNTGELFF
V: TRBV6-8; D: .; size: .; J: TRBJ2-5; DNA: TGTGCCAGCAGTTACGGGGGCGACGGGGAATGGAAGACCCAGTACTTC; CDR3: CASSYGGDGEWKTQYF
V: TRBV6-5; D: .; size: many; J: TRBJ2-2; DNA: TGTGCCAGCAGTTACTTTATGGGGGGGCCGAACACCGGGGAGCTGTTTTTT; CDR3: CASSYFMGGPNTGELFF
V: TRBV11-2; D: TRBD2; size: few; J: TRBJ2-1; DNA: TGTGCCAGCAGCTTAGCGGGGGGGGCCGTCTATGAGCAGTTCTTC; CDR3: CASSLAGGAVYEQFF